The clone carrying this T cell receptor beta chain appeared once. Its specificity is not known. The junction does not match germline at one end; this may be a read error. CDR3 of TCR beta was amplified from genomic DNA via a two-round multiplex PCR. Primers specific to each TRBV and TRBJ gene drove first-round PCR. MiXCR, run by TCRdb on the multiplex PCR reads, gives a single entry per CDR3 protein. The table records about 27,000 distinct CDR3 sequences, under 60% of them present only once. The CDR3 spans 14 residues. Germline CDR1 is MNHNS and CDR2 is SASEGT. This sample was included in a study of prognosis after radiotherapy for stage I lung cancer. Turning to the study itself: Every lung cancer patient of the non-small cell type was deemed medically inoperable. The roughly 14 male and more than five female patients were aged 53 to 84, median about 74 years.

Study-level points and caveats: Medians of 10,088 versus 6,861 showed unique TCR clone counts falling after stereotactic body radiation therapy.

Six milliliters of peripheral blood were drawn at each of two time points. The sequence was obtained from a donor over 45 with non-small cell lung cancer. J is TRBJ1-1 and V is TRBV6-1, with 8 bases lining up with TRBD1. This specimen was PBMCs, taken before or after stereotactic body radiation therapy (not recorded which). The CDR3 DNA is TGTGCCAGCAGAGTGGACAGGGTGAACACTGAAGTTTTCTTT. It yields the protein CASRVDRVNTEVFF.